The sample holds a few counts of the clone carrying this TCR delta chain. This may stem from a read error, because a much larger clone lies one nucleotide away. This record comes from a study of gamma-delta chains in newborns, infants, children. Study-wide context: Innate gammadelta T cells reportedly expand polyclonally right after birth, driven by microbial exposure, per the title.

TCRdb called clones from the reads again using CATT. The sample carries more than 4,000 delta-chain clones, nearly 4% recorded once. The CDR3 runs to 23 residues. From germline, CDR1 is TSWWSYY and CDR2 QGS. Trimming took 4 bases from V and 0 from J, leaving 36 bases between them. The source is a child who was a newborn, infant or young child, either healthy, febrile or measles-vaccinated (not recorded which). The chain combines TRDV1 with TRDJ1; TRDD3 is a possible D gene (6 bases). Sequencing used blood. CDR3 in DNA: TGTGCTCTTGGGGTCCCGGAAGGCTACCCGTACTGGGAGACCAACTTAGACACCGATAAACTCATCTTT. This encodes CALGVPEGYPYWETNLDTDKLIF.